One and the same sample provided the 2 T cell receptor beta chains below, sequenced in a study of CD8 T cells in ankylosing spondylitis. TCRdb processed the 5' RACE reads anew with MiXCR; each CDR3 protein has one entry. The data contain a few hundred thousand distinct CDR3 sequences, about 12% of them seen just once; the ten biggest clones take up about 6.8%. For these receptors, no antigen is known. Whole-study findings and limits: Made up of about eight highly homologous variants, a TCR beta motif appeared characteristic of ankylosing spondylitis blood.

The sequencing input was blood, either unsorted or a sorted T cell fraction (not recorded which). Receptors were obtained from a male donor with ankylosing spondylitis.

In its sample, this clonotype was seen a few times. J is TRBJ1-2 and V is TRBV9, with D possibly TRBD1 on 6 matching bases. The CDR3 is 15 amino acids. Trimming shortened V by 4 bases and J by 4 bases, and 17 bases separated the two germline ends. Germline assignment: CDR1 SGDLS and CDR2 YYNGEE. The CDR3 loop reads CASSLSGEYGYGYTF. Here the CDR3 DNA reads TGTGCCAGCAGCCTCTCAGGGGAATATGGCTATGGCTACACCTTC.

There are a few counts of this clonotype. The chain uses TRBV15 and TRBJ1-2, with 7 bases matching TRBD1. The CDR3 spans 18 residues. The ends lost 5 bases at V and 5 bases at J; junction bases unmatched: 20. CDR1 LNHNV and CDR2 YYDKDF come from the germline V gene (reference sequence). The CDR3 nucleotides are TGTGCCACCAGCCAAGATCCCCCCCACAGGGGAAGAAGTTATGGCTACACCTTC. It translates to CATSQDPPHRGRSYGYTF.